The text below deals with one TCR beta chain. This clone has more than one count but fewer than ten. Its specific antigen is unknown. No much larger clonotype is one base removed from it; base qualities were not supplied. The entry originates in a study of CD8+ T cells in alopecia areata listed by TCRdb under 2018. With regard to the full study: Treated patients were enrolled in an open-label pilot trial of oral tofacitinib at 5 to 10 mg twice daily for moderate-to-severe alopecia areata. Patients stayed on tofacitinib for 6 to 18 months and then had 6 months of follow-up off drug so that delayed response and recurrence could be assessed. In treated patients, disease severity was measured using the SALT score, which gives the percentage of scalp surface area affected. High-throughput TCRbeta sequencing was used to examine T cell clonal expansion in alopecia areata in both the C3H/HeJ mouse model and human patients. Scalp tissue and sorted CD4+ and CD8+ peripheral blood T cells from patchy and totalis/universalis alopecia areata patients and from healthy controls were covered by human TCRbeta sequencing. Biopsies were taken from tofacitinib-treated patients at baseline and again at 4 and 24 weeks into treatment, and several of those patients also had a later scalp biopsy. Scalp clonality was compared among normal scalp (n=4), patchy alopecia areata scalp (n=8), and alopecia totalis/universalis scalp (n=8). RNA was extracted with the PAXgene miRNA kit for fixed scalp, the miRNeasy kit for PBMCs, and the RNeasy kit for mouse skin. TCRbeta CDR3 regions were amplified by immunoSEQ multiplex PCR using 35 Vbeta forward and 13 Jbeta reverse primers. The paper's findings and limits, for the study overall: Tofacitinib significantly decreased scalp clonality and the number of expanded CD8+ clones among the top 100 scalp clones. TCR sequences shared between patients were less clear than in mice, possibly partly because of HLA diversity in the patient population. Because the treated cohort was small and included a single nonresponder, larger studies are needed to assess links between baseline CD8+ expansion and response. Many expanded lesional clones persisted in scalp and blood during tofacitinib treatment, which may partly explain relapse after stopping treatment. Unlike mouse skin, where gammadelta T cells dominate, normal human skin contains resident alphabeta T cells that get sequenced too, which complicates analysis of the scalp TCR repertoire. Compared with normal scalp, lesional scalp, particularly in alopecia totalis/universalis, had higher clonality and more expanded CD8+ clones, which suggests antigenic drive.

In light of the paper, this sample's time point label describes: about 5 months on oral tofacitinib. The label giving this sample's treatment or condition can be read as: oral pan-JAK inhibitor, 5-10 mg twice daily. Lesional scalp punch biopsies and peripheral blood were collected from alopecia areata patients. After PBMCs were isolated by density centrifugation and stained for CD3, CD4 and CD8, a FACSAria was used to sort CD4+ and CD8+ T cells. The CDR3, cysteine through phenylalanine, is 17 amino acids long. CDR3 DNA is the only sequence kept; it has 51 bases, read in frame from the first base. Taken from the germline V gene, the CDR1 and CDR2 loops are MGHRA and YSYEKL. After removal of 5 bases from V and 2 bases from J, the junction retains 8 bases not matched to a gene. The library relied on the immunoSEQ multiplex PCR assay. For TCR sequencing, RNA was extracted from every sample and reverse transcribed into cDNA to serve as template. First-strand cDNA was synthesized with SuperScript III using a 2:1 mix of oligo-dT and random hexamers. A synthetic immune receptor repertoire was used to gauge amplification bias, and whatever bias remained was removed computationally. The authors' pipeline ran thus. After raw reads were preprocessed to remove errors, the CDR3 was defined following IMGT conventions as running from the conserved cysteine to phenylalanine. Clonality was computed as 1 minus the Shannon entropy, with the entropy normalized by log2 of the number of productive unique TCRs. Scalp TCRbeta sequences were cross-referenced with sorted blood CD4 and CD8 repertoires so that the CD4 or CD8 identity of scalp clones could be inferred. TCRdb carries this immuneACCESS record with in-frame sequences only. Its versions omit some clonotypes, under half of them owing to an unresolved V gene in the studies checked, with the rest unexplained. V and J calls and clone size are given by that table; D and trimming were obtained from the DNA. The sample table records 150,000 to 250,000 clones; 55% to 70% of these occur just once. 5.5% of the sample is held by the ten biggest clonotypes.

Recombination linked TRBV4-1 to TRBJ2-2; TRBD1 fits 10 bases in the junction. The TCR originated in a human donor with alopecia areata. The sample here was CD4+ T cells sorted from blood, taken at week 24, from a patient treated with tofacitinib. CDR3 sequence: CASSSPGTGVNTGELFF. The sequenced DNA: TGCGCCAGCAGCTCGCCCGGGACAGGGGTTAACACCGGGGAGCTGTTTTTT.